The rows below give T cell receptor beta chains drawn from one sample of a study of Ad26.COV2.S vaccination and SARS-CoV-2 variants. Profiled with immunoSEQ multiplex PCR; TCRdb holds only in-frame clones, not every one. This sample carries some 520,000 clones, roughly 89% of them seen once, and the ten largest clones take around 13%. Here the sequenced sample was peripheral blood, taken in a trial of Ad26.COV2.S vaccine versus placebo. All receptors derive from a person aged 18-65 years who received the Ad26.COV2.S COVID-19 vaccine or a placebo. Each CDR3 is given with its conserved first and last residue.

v_call	j_call	cdr3_aa
TRBV24-1	TRBJ2-3	CATTDTQYF
TRBV7-3	TRBJ1-2	CASSKETNYGYTF
TRBV7-2	TRBJ2-5	CASSTASGRFETQYF
TRBV5-1	TRBJ1-2	CASSSTLGESGYTF
TRBV27	TRBJ1-2	CASSPTGGYYGYTF
TRBV28	TRBJ1-3	CASSRSGNTIYF
TRBV18	TRBJ2-2	CASSPVGGANTGELFF
TRBV20-1	TRBJ2-7	CSARGPSEQYF
TRBV27	TRBJ1-2	CASSPTGGAWGYTF
TRBV5-4	TRBJ2-2	CASSHSGGELFF
TRBV12-3/TRBV12-4	TRBJ2-2	CASSLRPGELFF
TRBV2	TRBJ1-3	CAGSGDRRGNTIYF
TRBV28	TRBJ1-1	CASRREGGARTEAFF
TRBV5-6	TRBJ1-5	CASSRGQGNQPQHF
TRBV28	TRBJ2-2	CASRPGLAATGELFF
TRBV5-4	TRBJ2-2	CASSSEGTGELFF
TRBV14	TRBJ1-5	CASSRTVPLSNQPQHF
TRBV11-3	TRBJ2-3	CASSLSPGLSDTQYF
TRBV1	TRBJ2-7	CTSSPRSREASGEYEQYF
TRBV6-6	TRBJ1-5	CASSYYKDQPQHF
TRBV5-1	TRBJ2-1	CASTPSSGYNEQFF
TRBV4-3	TRBJ1-1	CASSQDRGAGDTEAFF
TRBV20-1	TRBJ2-1	CSASNQRRVAGEQFF
TRBV5-1	TRBJ2-2	CASSFSGNTGELFF
TRBV2	TRBJ1-2	CASQGSYGYTF
TRBV9	TRBJ2-7	CASSPSPGGIRQLDEQYF
TRBV30	TRBJ1-1	CAWGGQGTEAFF
TRBV2	TRBJ2-1	CASSEGLPYNEQFF
TRBV12-3/TRBV12-4	TRBJ1-2	CASNPDRGSGYTF
TRBV9	TRBJ2-7	CASSVGGGTGYEQYF
TRBV3-1/TRBV3-2	TRBJ2-1	CASSQDGGRWDEQFF
TRBV4-1	TRBJ1-1	CASSLEGQGFRTEAFF
TRBV19	TRBJ1-2	CASSISLGSPWGYTF
TRBV28	TRBJ2-7	CASSLGGSAYEQYF
TRBV6-5	TRBJ1-5	CASSPWGGLNQPQHF
TRBV19	TRBJ2-7	CASSNDRGGSYEQYF
TRBV6-2/TRBV6-3	TRBJ1-2	CASSYEGTPPGYTF
TRBV7-2	TRBJ2-7	CASSFRYEQYF
TRBV11-2	TRBJ1-2	CASSLGGANGYTF
TRBV3-1/TRBV3-2	TRBJ1-6	CASSHPIRGRRNSPLHF
TRBV24-1	TRBJ2-7	CATETGSKIGYEQYF
TRBV4-1	TRBJ1-1	CASSQVGDKAFF
TRBV5-8	TRBJ2-7	CASSFLQGVVHEQYF
TRBV5-1	TRBJ1-2	CASGPGPLVYGYTF
TRBV19	TRBJ2-2	CASSVVTGAGELFF
TRBV15	TRBJ1-5	CATSRDWGMGGNQPQHF
TRBV9	TRBJ1-4	CASSAPGQQNEKLFF
TRBV3-1/TRBV3-2	TRBJ1-1	CASSQADTEAFF
TRBV29-1	TRBJ1-1	CSVEEPGVAFF
TRBV5-5	TRBJ1-2	CASSLQADGYTF
TRBV6-1	TRBJ2-1	CASSELGTSSYNEQFF
TRBV19	TRBJ2-7	CASSSHGEQYF
TRBV30	TRBJ1-1	CAWSATANTEAFF
TRBV27	TRBJ2-5	CASRRNGQGMEETQYF